Presented here are 20 T cell receptor beta chains from one specimen sequenced in a study of blood T cell repertoires in COVID-19. Assay used: immunoSEQ multiplex PCR; TCRdb lists only in-frame clones, some missing. The sample gives roughly 200,000 clones, approximately 85% of which show up once; over 2.5% is in the top ten. The source material was peripheral blood. The source of these receptors is a man aged 55 to 70 with acute or convalescent COVID-19.

V usage is TRBV3-1 (or the pseudogene TRBV3-2) and J usage is TRBJ1-2; TRBD1 is a possible D gene (6 bases). Per germline, CDR1 LGHDT and CDR2 YNNKEL (reference sequence). CDR3 length equals 13 residues. V gave up 3 bases and J gave up 6 bases, with 11 bases separating them. For the CDR3, the DNA is TGTGCCAGCAGCCATAGGGGGTCGGATGGCTACACCTTC. Protein: CASSHRGSDGYTF.

This chain links TRBV4-1 with TRBJ1-2, with a possible D match to TRBD1 (5 bases). The CDR3 runs 14 residues. Trimming pared 2 bases from V and 1 base from J, leaving 8 bases between. From germline, CDR1 is MGHRA and CDR2 YSYEKL. The CDR3 loop reads CASSQQGINYGYTF. For the CDR3, the DNA is TGCGCCAGCAGCCAACAGGGCATTAACTATGGCTACACCTTC.

This clone appeared a few times. The V call is TRBV11-2, the J call TRBJ2-5, with 9 bases identical to TRBD1. Germline V gives CDR1 SGHAT, CDR2 FQNNGV. The V gene end was trimmed by 6 bases and the J gene end by 2 bases; junction bases not matched to a gene: 13. This CDR3 comprises 17 residues. CDR3 DNA: TGTGCCAGCAGATCATACAGGGGGCCTGGGGGGCAAGAGACCCAGTACTTC. Its translation is CASRSYRGPGGQETQYF.

This clone came up a few times. V and J are TRBV7-2 and TRBJ1-2; 10 bases match TRBD1. Germline trimming cut 6 bases from V and 7 bases from J; bases unmatched to any gene: 11. Germline values: CDR1 SGHTA, CDR2 FQGNSA. The CDR3 is 15 amino acids. The CDR3 sequence is CASSPQTGGAGGYTF. The CDR3 DNA sequence: TGTGCCAGCAGTCCACAGACAGGGGGCGCGGGTGGCTACACCTTC.

This chain joins TRBV7-9 and TRBJ1-4, with TRBD1 matching 10 bases. The CDR3 runs 14 residues. From germline, CDR1 is SEHNR and CDR2 FQNEAQ (reference sequence). V lost 4 bases to trimming and J lost 7 bases; unmatched junction nucleotides: 3. The CDR3 bases are TGTGCCAGCAGCTACGGGACAGGGGCTGAAAAACTGTTTTTT. Protein: CASSYGTGAEKLFF.

The rearrangement joins TRBV5-1 to TRBJ2-2, with 8 bases lining up with TRBD2. This CDR3 is built from 16 residues. The ends lost 4 bases at V and 3 bases at J; junction bases unmatched: 8. The V gene's germline CDR1 is SGHRS and CDR2 YFSETQ. The DNA of the CDR3 is TGCGCCAGCAGCCTGCCGGGACTAGGGGACACCGGGGAGCTGTTTTTT. Translation gives CASSLPGLGDTGELFF.

The table lists this clone with a few counts. V and J are TRBV28 and TRBJ1-2; D possibly corresponds to TRBD1 (5 bases). CDR1 MDHEN and CDR2 SYDVKM come from the germline V gene. This CDR3 has 15 residues. V was cut by 2 bases and J by 6 bases, with 16 bases left in between. CDR3: CASSLEAGRTNGYTF. The DNA for the CDR3 is TGTGCCAGCAGTTTAGAGGCAGGGAGGACAAATGGCTACACCTTC.

This chain links TRBV2 with TRBJ2-7; D perhaps matches TRBD1 (6 bases). The germline V gene encodes CDR1 SNHLY and CDR2 FYNNEI. Trimming pared 6 bases from V and 6 bases from J, leaving 15 bases between. The CDR3 is 13 residues long. CDR3 sequence: CASRKLLGGEQYF. The CDR3 nucleotides read TGTGCCAGCAGGAAGCTCTTAGGGGGCGAGCAGTACTTC.

The table lists this clone with many counts. The chain joins TRBV10-3 to TRBJ2-1, with 7 bases lining up with TRBD2. The ends lost 11 bases at V and 4 bases at J; junction bases unmatched: 11. There are 14 residues in the CDR3. Germline CDR1 reads ENHRY; CDR2 reads SYGVKD. The chain's CDR3 is CAAWGGSGYNEQFF. The DNA of the CDR3 is TGTGCCGCATGGGGCGGGAGTGGGTACAATGAGCAGTTCTTC.

The rearrangement links TRBV3-1 (or the pseudogene TRBV3-2) to TRBJ1-6, with TRBD1 identical over 7 bases. The CDR3 totals 15 residues. In germline, CDR1 is LGHDT, CDR2 YNNKEL (reference sequence). The V and J ends lost 4 bases and 11 bases, in that order; junction bases with no gene match: 11. CDR3 DNA: TGTGCCAGCAGCCTCTCAGGGGGTCACGGGACACCCCTCCACTTT. As protein: CASSLSGGHGTPLHF.

The chain joins TRBV6-6 to TRBJ1-1; tentatively, D is TRBD1 (5 bases). Trimming removed 6 bases at V and 1 base at J, with 12 bases between. There are 14 residues in the CDR3. Germline-derived CDR1 and CDR2 are MNHNY and SVGAGI (reference sequence). CDR3 nucleotide sequence: TGTGCCAGCAGACCACCCGGACAGAACACTGAAGCTTTCTTT. Encoded protein: CASRPPGQNTEAFF.

A few counts support this clone. This chain connects TRBV3-1 (or the pseudogene TRBV3-2) to TRBJ2-7; maybe TRBD2 (6 bases). This CDR3 region has 17 residues. The germline V and J ends were trimmed by 3 bases and 2 bases, with 20 bases remaining between them. CDR1 LGHDT and CDR2 YNNKEL come from the germline V gene (reference sequence). This CDR3 is CASSQTRSGTLPYEQYF. The CDR3 DNA sequence: TGTGCCAGCAGCCAGACCAGGTCCGGGACTTTACCCTACGAGCAGTACTTC.

The rearrangement joins TRBV18 to TRBJ2-3; 8 nucleotides match TRBD2. The CDR3 contains 17 residues. CDR1 is KGHSH, CDR2 LQKENI, per germline. J was trimmed by 6 bases and V by 1 base; bases with no gene match: 12. The CDR3 coding sequence is TGTGCCAGCTCACCACGAACCGGGAGGGCCCTTGCGGATACGCAGTATTTT. This sequence encodes CASSPRTGRALADTQYF.

The chain combines TRBV5-8 with TRBJ1-1; D might be TRBD1 (5 bases). The CDR3 is 13 amino acids. The germline V and J ends were trimmed by 0 bases and 4 bases, with 7 bases remaining between them. Germline-derived CDR1 and CDR2 are SGHTS and YDEGEE. CDR3 residues: CASSLGGGTEAFF. The CDR3 DNA reads as TGTGCCAGCAGCTTGGGGGGCGGCACTGAAGCTTTCTTT. Variable domain in full (rest from reference TRBV5-8 and TRBJ1-1): EAGVTQSPTHLIKTRGQQATLRCSPISGHTSVYWYQQALGLGLQFLLWYDEGEERNRGNFPPRFSGRQFPNYSSELNVNALELEDSALYLCASSLGGGTEAFFGQGTRLTVV.

The V gene is TRBV5-1, the J gene TRBJ1-3, with D possibly being TRBD1 (5 bases). The CDR3 sequence is 15 residues long. V shed 0 bases and J shed 8 bases, with 15 bases lying between them. CDR1 SGHRS and CDR2 YFSETQ come from the germline V gene. Written as DNA, the CDR3 is TGCGCCAGCAGCTTGGGAGTCGGGGGTCGGCACACCATATATTTT. The encoded protein is CASSLGVGGRHTIYF.

The V and J genes are TRBV7-8 and TRBJ2-6, with unresolved D. Trimming stripped 2 bases from V and 1 base from J, with 3 bases between. Germline V CDR1 and CDR2: SGHVS, FQNEAQ. The CDR3 totals 14 residues. CDR3 loop: CASSLPSGANVLTF. Written as DNA, the CDR3 is TGTGCCAGCAGCTTACCATCTGGGGCCAACGTCCTGACTTTC.

This sequence joins TRBV7-2 and TRBJ1-2; TRBD1 matches at 10 bases. The junction had 9 bases not matched to a gene; V was cut back by 5 bases and J by 6 bases. Germline loops: CDR1 SGHTA, CDR2 FQGNSA. CDR3 size: 15 residues. CDR3 amino acids: CASSPDRGRLDGYTF. In DNA, the CDR3 is TGTGCCAGCAGCCCTGACAGGGGGCGGCTAGATGGCTACACCTTC.

The V gene is TRBV6-2 or TRBV6-3, the J gene TRBJ2-1, with 13 bases lining up with TRBD2. CDR3 length: 14 amino acids. Losses at the gene ends were 5 bases for V and 15 bases for J; bases not matched to a gene: 10. Germline V lookup: CDR1 MNHEY, CDR2 SVGEGT. The CDR3 loop is CASSPPGLAGSRFF. The CDR3 region has the DNA TGTGCCAGCAGTCCCCCGGGACTAGCGGGAAGTAGGTTCTTC.

The chain is built from TRBV7-2 and TRBJ2-1; a possible D gene is TRBD1 (6 bases). Germline CDR1 is SGHTA and CDR2 is FQGNSA. The CDR3 totals 13 residues. Trimming took off 5 bases at V and 8 bases at J, with 13 bases between the two ends. The CDR3 region is CASSLDSTYEQFF. CDR3 bases: TGTGCCAGCAGCCTGGACAGTACTTATGAGCAGTTCTTC. The full variable domain, rest sourced from reference TRBV7-2 and TRBJ2-1, is GAGVSQSPSNKVTEKGKDVELRCDPISGHTALYWYRQSLGQGLEFLIYFQGNSAPDKSGLPSDRFSAERTGGSVSTLTIQRTQQEDSAVYLCASSLDSTYEQFFGPGTRLTVL.

CDR3 in DNA: TGTGCCAGCAGTCCCCCAGGGGGCAGGCACTATGGCTACACCTTC. Amino acid sequence: CASSPPGGRHYGYTF. This rearrangement joins TRBV6-5 to TRBJ1-2; 8 bases map to TRBD1. The V gene end was trimmed by 5 bases and the J gene end by 3 bases; junction bases not matched to a gene: 8. CDR1 is MNHEY and CDR2 is SVGAGI in the germline V gene. CDR3 length equals 15 residues.